The next 18 T cell receptor beta chains were all read from a single sample in a study of early T cells in non-severe SARS-CoV-2 infection. TCRdb redid the calling of the 5' RACE reads with MiXCR, one entry per CDR3 protein. The data contain around 70,000 distinct CDR3 sequences, approximately 9.2% of them singletons. Input material: whole blood. These receptors originate from an adult who was a healthcare worker with PCR-confirmed SARS-CoV-2 infection or an uninfected control (not recorded which).

In this sample, this clonotype turned up a few times. The genes are TRBV20-1 and TRBJ2-7; D is possibly TRBD2 (6 bases). Trimming removed 3 bases from V and 3 bases from J, with 18 bases in between. Per germline, CDR1 DFQATT and CDR2 SNEGSKA (reference sequence). The CDR3 spans 15 residues. For the CDR3, the DNA is TGCAGTGCTAGGTCTCGACTAGGGGTCGTCTACGAGCAGTACTTC. It codes for CSARSRLGVVYEQYF.

The rearrangement links TRBV6-2 or TRBV6-3 to TRBJ2-1; D call uncertain. The CDR3 consists of 14 residues. Trimming pared 6 bases from V and 1 base from J, leaving 10 bases between. Germline values: CDR1 MNHEY, CDR2 SVGEGT. The chain's CDR3 is CASSLDPSYNEQFF. In nucleotides, the CDR3 is TGTGCCAGCAGCCTTGACCCATCCTACAATGAGCAGTTCTTC.

There are a few counts of this clonotype. The V and J genes are TRBV18 and TRBJ2-1, with D maybe TRBD2 (5 bases). Trimming removed 2 bases at V and 2 bases at J, with 13 bases between. In germline, CDR1 is KGHSH, CDR2 LQKENI. The CDR3 is made up of 16 amino acids. DNA for the CDR3: TGTGCCAGCTCACCAGGTCGGACTCTAGCCTACAATGAGCAGTTCTTC. Translating gives CASSPGRTLAYNEQFF.

This clonotype was recorded a few times. This chain connects TRBV5-6 to TRBJ2-1; 7 nucleotides line up with TRBD2. The CDR3 totals 17 residues. V lost 1 base, J lost 0 bases, and 7 bases stayed unmatched. The germline CDR1 and CDR2 sequences are SGHDT and YYEEEE. CDR3: CASSLLLALSSYNEQFF. The CDR3 region has the DNA TGTGCCAGCAGCTTGTTACTAGCGCTTAGCTCCTACAATGAGCAGTTCTTC.

This clonotype showed up just a few times. The chain employs TRBV28 and TRBJ1-6; D unresolved. The CDR3 is made up of 14 amino acids. Per the germline V gene, CDR1 is MDHEN and CDR2 is SYDVKM. Trimming removed 5 bases at V and 7 bases at J, with 12 bases between. CDR3 sequence (DNA): TGTGCCAGCAGTGCCGGACTTACAAATTCACCCCTCCACTTT. Amino acids: CASSAGLTNSPLHF.

The chain is built from TRBV29-1 and TRBJ2-4, with TRBD1 matching 11 bases. Trimming removed 6 bases from V and 8 bases from J; junction bases left unmatched: 12. The CDR3 covers 15 residues. Germline V gene data show CDR1 as SQVTM and CDR2 as ANQGSEA. The CDR3 spells CSVTNRDRGTDIQYF. In DNA, the CDR3 is TGCAGCGTGACCAACCGGGACAGGGGGACGGACATTCAGTACTTC.

This clonotype was seen at least ten times. The chain combines TRBV9 with TRBJ1-3; D remains unclear. The CDR3 sequence is 15 residues long. Germline V gene data show CDR1 as SGDLS and CDR2 as YYNGEE. The germline V and J ends were trimmed by 0 bases and 3 bases, with 10 bases remaining between them. The CDR3 loop reads CASSVGGSGGNTIYF. The CDR3 DNA follows: TGTGCCAGCAGCGTAGGGGGAAGTGGTGGAAACACCATATATTTT.

The V call is TRBV28, the J call TRBJ2-5, with TRBD2 matching 10 bases. The V segment lost 6 bases and the J segment 5 bases; nucleotides outside the gene matches: 9. In germline, CDR1 is MDHEN, CDR2 SYDVKM. The CDR3 sequence is 15 residues long. CDR3 nucleotide sequence: TGTGCCAGCAGGGGACTAGCGCCTTTCGGGGAGACCCAGTACTTC. The encoded protein is CASRGLAPFGETQYF.

V and J are TRBV7-2 and TRBJ2-6; 13 bases are shared with TRBD2. The CDR3 extends over 18 amino acids. With V trimmed by 5 bases and J by 3 bases, 7 bases remained unmatched. The germline V gene encodes CDR1 SGHTA and CDR2 FQGNSA. The CDR3 nucleotides read TGTGCCAGCAGCCTGAGGACTAGCGGGAGTATTGGGGCCAACGTCCTGACTTTC. This sequence encodes CASSLRTSGSIGANVLTF.

This clonotype has a count of ten or more. V usage is TRBV20-1 and J usage is TRBJ1-2; 9 nucleotides align to TRBD1. The CDR3 has 14 residues. Germline CDR1 and CDR2: DFQATT and SNEGSKA (reference sequence). V lost 0 bases to trimming and J lost 6 bases; unmatched junction nucleotides: 5. The CDR3 spells CSARDRTGADGYTF. The DNA for the CDR3 is TGCAGTGCTAGAGACCGGACAGGGGCAGATGGCTACACCTTC.

This clonotype was seen ten or more times. CDR3 sequence (DNA): TGTGCCATCAGTGAGTCGACCCAGGGGGGCCAGTACTTC. Its translation is CAISESTQGGQYF. This chain uses TRBV10-3 with TRBJ2-5; D possibly corresponds to TRBD1 (7 bases). In germline, CDR1 is ENHRY, CDR2 SYGVKD. Trimming took 0 bases from V and 10 from J, leaving 12 bases between them. The CDR3 covers 13 residues.

This clonotype was seen more than once but under ten times. This rearrangement joins TRBV6-5 to TRBJ2-7; D uncertain. The CDR3 spans 13 residues. Per germline, CDR1 MNHEY and CDR2 SVGAGI. Trimming took off 0 bases at V and 7 bases at J, with 10 bases between the two ends. Written as DNA, the CDR3 is TGTGCCAGCAGTTACTCGGGCACCTTAGAGCAGTACTTC. Translation: CASSYSGTLEQYF.

This chain connects TRBV5-1 to TRBJ2-3; 15 nucleotides align to TRBD2. Per the germline V gene, CDR1 is SGHRS and CDR2 is YFSETQ. After removal of 4 bases from V and 4 bases from J, the junction contained 4 bases not matched to a gene. The CDR3 covers 16 residues. CDR3 nucleotide sequence: TGCGCCAGCAGCGCCCGGACTAGCGGGAGGGCAGATACGCAGTATTTT. Its translation: CASSARTSGRADTQYF.

This clonotype was counted ten times or more. The chain has TRBV7-3 and TRBJ2-7, with D uncertain. The V gene lost 1 base and the J gene lost 2 bases, with 6 bases spanning the gap. The CDR3 consists of 13 residues. Germline loops: CDR1 SGHTA, CDR2 FQGTGA. The DNA of the CDR3 is TGTGCCAGCAGCTTAAGCAGTCCCTACGAGCAGTACTTC. This encodes CASSLSSPYEQYF.

The V and J genes are TRBV6-2 or TRBV6-3 and TRBJ2-7; tentative D call: TRBD2 (5 bases). Per the germline V gene, CDR1 is MNHEY and CDR2 is SVGEGT. The CDR3 loop spans 12 amino acids. V was shortened by 4 bases and J by 4 bases, with 8 bases between the two germline ends. The CDR3 reads CASSLREYEQYF. In nucleotides, the CDR3 is TGTGCCAGCAGTTTACGGGAATACGAGCAGTACTTC.

This clonotype was seen repeatedly, ten times or more. This chain connects TRBV12-3 or TRBV12-4 to TRBJ2-3; the match to TRBD2 covers 13 bases. This CDR3 is 15 amino acids long. V lost 2 bases and J lost 5; bases outside the gene matches: 1. CDR3 coding DNA: TGTGCCAGCAGTTTAACTAGCGGGAGGGTAGATACGCAGTATTTT. Its translation: CASSLTSGRVDTQYF.

This clonotype was seen at least ten times. The chain combines TRBV20-1 with TRBJ2-7; 8 nucleotides line up with TRBD2. Germline-derived CDR1 and CDR2 are DFQATT and SNEGSKA (reference sequence). The J segment lost 0 bases and the V segment lost 3 bases, leaving 10 bases of the junction unmatched. There are 16 residues in the CDR3. The CDR3 DNA follows: TGCAGTGCTAGTGGTAGCGGGGTATTCGGCTCCTACGAGCAGTACTTC. The encoded protein is CSASGSGVFGSYEQYF.

The V call is TRBV5-1, the J call TRBJ1-5; the D gene is possibly TRBD1 (5 bases). The germline CDR1 and CDR2 sequences are SGHRS and YFSETQ. This CDR3 is built from 15 residues. V was pared by 8 bases and J by 0 bases, with 15 bases between. CDR3 region: CASRPGPTSNQPQHF. CDR3 coding DNA: TGCGCCAGTAGACCGGGACCGACTAGCAATCAGCCCCAGCATTTT. Full variable domain (missing parts from reference TRBV5-1 and TRBJ1-5): KAGVTQTPRYLIKTRGQQVTLSCSPISGHRSVSWYQQTPGQGLQFLFEYFSETQRNKGNFPGRFSGRQFSNSRSEMNVSTLELGDSALYLCASRPGPTSNQPQHFGDGTRLSIL.